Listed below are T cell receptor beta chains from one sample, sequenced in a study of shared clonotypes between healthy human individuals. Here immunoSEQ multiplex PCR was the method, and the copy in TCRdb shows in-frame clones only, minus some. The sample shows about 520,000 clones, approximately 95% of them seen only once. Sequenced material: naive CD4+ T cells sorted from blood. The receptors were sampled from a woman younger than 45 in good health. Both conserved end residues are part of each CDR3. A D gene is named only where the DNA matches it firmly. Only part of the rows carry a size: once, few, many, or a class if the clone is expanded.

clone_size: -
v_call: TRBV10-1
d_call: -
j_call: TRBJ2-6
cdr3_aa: CASSDATGNSGANVLTF
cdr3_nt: TGCGCCAGCAGTGACGCGACAGGCAACTCTGGGGCCAACGTCCTGACTTTC

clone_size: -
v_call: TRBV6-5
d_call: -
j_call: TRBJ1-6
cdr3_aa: CASSYFGRNSPLHF
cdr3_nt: TGTGCCAGCAGTTACTTTGGGAGGAATTCACCCCTCCACTTT

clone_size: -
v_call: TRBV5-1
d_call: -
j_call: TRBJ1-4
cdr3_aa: CASSAEDGTHGEKLFF
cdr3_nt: TGCGCCAGCAGCGCAGAAGATGGGACACACGGGGAAAAACTGTTTTTT

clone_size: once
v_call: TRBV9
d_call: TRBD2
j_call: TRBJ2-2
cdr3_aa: CASSGRGGTHTGELFF
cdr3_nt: TGTGCCAGCAGCGGGCGGGGAGGGACCCACACCGGGGAGCTGTTTTTT

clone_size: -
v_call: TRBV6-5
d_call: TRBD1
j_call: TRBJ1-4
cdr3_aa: CASSHQDRVPEKLFF
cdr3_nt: TGTGCCAGCAGCCACCAGGACAGGGTTCCTGAAAAACTGTTTTTT

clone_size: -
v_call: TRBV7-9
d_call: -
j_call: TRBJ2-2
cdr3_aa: CASSPTELTGELFF
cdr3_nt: TGTGCCAGCAGTCCCACAGAGCTCACCGGGGAGCTGTTTTTT

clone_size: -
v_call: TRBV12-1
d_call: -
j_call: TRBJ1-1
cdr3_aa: CASSLEGCRGTEAFF
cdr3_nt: TGTGCCAGCAGCTTGGAAGGGTGTAGGGGCACTGAAGCTTTCTTT

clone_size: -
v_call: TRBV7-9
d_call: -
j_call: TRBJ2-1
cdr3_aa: CASLLGGTYNEQFF
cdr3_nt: TGTGCCAGCCTCCTCGGGGGAACCTACAATGAGCAGTTCTTC

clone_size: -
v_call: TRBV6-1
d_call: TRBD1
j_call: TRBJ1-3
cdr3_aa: CASQDRNSGNTIYF
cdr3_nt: TGTGCCAGCCAGGACAGGAACTCTGGAAACACCATATATTTT

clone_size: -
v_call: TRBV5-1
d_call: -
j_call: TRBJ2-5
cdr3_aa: CASSLVPEETQYF
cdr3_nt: TGCGCCAGCAGCTTGGTTCCGGAGGAGACCCAGTACTTC

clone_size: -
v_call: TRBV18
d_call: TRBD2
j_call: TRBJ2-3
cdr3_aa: CASSPGSGSSTDTQYF
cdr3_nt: TGTGCCAGCTCACCAGGTAGCGGGTCAAGCACAGATACGCAGTATTTT

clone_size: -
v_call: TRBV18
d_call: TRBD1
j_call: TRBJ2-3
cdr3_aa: CASSPLDRDSTDTQYF
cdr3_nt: TGTGCCAGCTCACCACTGGACAGGGACAGCACAGATACGCAGTATTTT

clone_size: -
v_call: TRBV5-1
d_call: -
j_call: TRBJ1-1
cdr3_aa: CASSFWMNTEAFF
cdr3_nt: TGCGCCAGCAGCTTTTGGATGAACACTGAAGCTTTCTTT

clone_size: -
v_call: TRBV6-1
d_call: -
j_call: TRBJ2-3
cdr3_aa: CASRLASVDTQYF
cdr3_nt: TGTGCCAGCAGGCTCGCTAGCGTAGATACGCAGTATTTT

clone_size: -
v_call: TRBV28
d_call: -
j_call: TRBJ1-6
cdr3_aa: CASRPWTDSPLHF
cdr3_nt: TGTGCCAGCAGACCCTGGACGGATTCACCCCTCCACTTT

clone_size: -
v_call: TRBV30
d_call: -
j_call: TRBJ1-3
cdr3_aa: CAWTREGSGNTIYF
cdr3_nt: TGTGCCTGGACCCGGGAAGGGTCTGGAAACACCATATATTTT

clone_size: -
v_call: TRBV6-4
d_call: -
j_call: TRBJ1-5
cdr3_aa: CASSAVGGSNQPQHF
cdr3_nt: TGTGCCAGCAGCGCCGTCGGGGGTAGCAATCAGCCCCAGCATTTT

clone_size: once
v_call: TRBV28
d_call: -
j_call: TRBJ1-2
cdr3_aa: CASSPRDRLNYGYTF
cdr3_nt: TGTGCCAGCAGTCCACGGGACCGACTTAACTATGGCTACACCTTC

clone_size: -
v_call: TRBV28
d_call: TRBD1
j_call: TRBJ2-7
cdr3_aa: CASSNGQGWYEQYF
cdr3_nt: TGTGCCAGCAGTAACGGACAGGGGTGGTACGAGCAGTACTTC

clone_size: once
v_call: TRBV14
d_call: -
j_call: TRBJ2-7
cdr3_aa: CASSQVGILKGEQYF
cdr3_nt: TGTGCCAGCAGCCAAGTCGGGATCCTCAAGGGCGAGCAGTACTTC

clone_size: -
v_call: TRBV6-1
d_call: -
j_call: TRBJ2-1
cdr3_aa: CASIGATTRSNEQFF
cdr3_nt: TGTGCCAGCATAGGCGCGACGACGCGGTCCAATGAGCAGTTCTTC

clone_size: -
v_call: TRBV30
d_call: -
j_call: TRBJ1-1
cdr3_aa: CASKDQGFGTEAFF
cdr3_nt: TGTGCCAGTAAAGACCAGGGGTTTGGCACTGAAGCTTTCTTT

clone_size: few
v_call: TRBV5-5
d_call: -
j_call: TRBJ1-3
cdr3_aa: CASSRDTHSGNTIYF
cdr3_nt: TGTGCCAGCAGCCGGGACACCCACTCTGGAAACACCATATATTTT

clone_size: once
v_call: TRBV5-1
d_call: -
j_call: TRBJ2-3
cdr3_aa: CASSWTLTSTDTQYF
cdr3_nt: TGCGCCAGCAGCTGGACACTAACGAGCACAGATACGCAGTATTTT

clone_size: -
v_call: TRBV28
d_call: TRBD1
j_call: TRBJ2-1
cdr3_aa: CASRLGQGWDEQFF
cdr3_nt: TGTGCCAGCAGACTGGGACAGGGGTGGGATGAGCAGTTCTTC

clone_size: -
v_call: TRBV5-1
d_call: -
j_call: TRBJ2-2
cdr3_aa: CASSRTNTGELFF
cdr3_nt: TGCGCCAGCAGCCGAACGAACACCGGGGAGCTGTTTTTT

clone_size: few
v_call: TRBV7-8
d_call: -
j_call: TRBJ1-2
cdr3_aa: CASSRTGDGYTF
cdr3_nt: TGTGCCAGCAGCCGGACGGGGGATGGCTACACCTTC

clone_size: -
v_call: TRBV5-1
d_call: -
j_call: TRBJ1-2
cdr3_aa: CASSLAWQVRTSGYTF
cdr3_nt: TGCGCCAGCAGCTTGGCCTGGCAGGTTAGAACGTCTGGCTACACCTTC

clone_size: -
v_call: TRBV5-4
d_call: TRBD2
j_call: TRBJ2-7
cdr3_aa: CASSLDTSGSSYEQYF
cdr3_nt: TGTGCCAGCAGCTTGGATACTAGCGGGAGCTCCTACGAGCAGTACTTC

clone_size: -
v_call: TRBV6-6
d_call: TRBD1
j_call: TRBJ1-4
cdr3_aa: CASSSPQGAREKLFF
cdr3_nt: TGTGCCAGCAGTTCCCCGCAGGGGGCGCGTGAAAAACTGTTTTTT

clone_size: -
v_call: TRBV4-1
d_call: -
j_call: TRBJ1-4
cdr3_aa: CASSPTWVLTNEKLFF
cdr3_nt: TGCGCCAGCAGCCCAACTTGGGTGCTGACTAATGAAAAACTGTTTTTT

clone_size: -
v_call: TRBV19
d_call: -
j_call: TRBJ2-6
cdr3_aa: CASSEQGSGANVLTF
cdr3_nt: TGTGCCAGTAGTGAACAGGGCTCTGGGGCCAACGTCCTGACTTTC

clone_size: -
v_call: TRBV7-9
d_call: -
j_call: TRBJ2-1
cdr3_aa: CASSFKGLASYNEQFF
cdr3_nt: TGTGCCAGCAGCTTTAAGGGGCTAGCTAGTTACAATGAGCAGTTCTTC

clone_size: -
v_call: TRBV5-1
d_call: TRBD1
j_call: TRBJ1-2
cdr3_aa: CASSLETGGGYGYTF
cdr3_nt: TGCGCCAGCAGCTTGGAAACAGGGGGAGGATATGGCTACACCTTC

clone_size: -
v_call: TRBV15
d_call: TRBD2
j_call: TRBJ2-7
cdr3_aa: CATSNLRRGLAGREQYF
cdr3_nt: TGTGCCACCAGCAATCTTCGAAGAGGGCTAGCGGGACGAGAGCAGTACTTC